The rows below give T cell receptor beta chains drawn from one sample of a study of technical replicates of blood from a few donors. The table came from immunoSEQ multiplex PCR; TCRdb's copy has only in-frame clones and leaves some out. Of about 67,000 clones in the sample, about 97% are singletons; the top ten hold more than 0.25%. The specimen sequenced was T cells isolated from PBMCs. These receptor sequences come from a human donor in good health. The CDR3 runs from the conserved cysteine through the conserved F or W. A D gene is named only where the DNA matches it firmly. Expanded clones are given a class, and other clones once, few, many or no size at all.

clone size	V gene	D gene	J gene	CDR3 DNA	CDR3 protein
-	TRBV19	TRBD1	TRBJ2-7	TGTGCCAGTAGCGACAGGGGCTACGAGCAGTACTTC	CASSDRGYEQYF
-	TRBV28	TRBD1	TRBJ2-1	TGTGCCAGCATTGAGGACAGGGAAGCATACAATGAGCAGTTCTTC	CASIEDREAYNEQFF
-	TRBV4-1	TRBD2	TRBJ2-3	TGCGCCAGCAGCCAAGAGAGAGCGGGAGAAGCCAATACGCAGTATTTT	CASSQERAGEANTQYF
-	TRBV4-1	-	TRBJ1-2	TGCGCCAGCAGCCAAAGCGGGACCGGCTATGGCTACACCTTC	CASSQSGTGYGYTF
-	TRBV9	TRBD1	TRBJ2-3	TGTGCCAGCAGCGATGCGACAGGGGGGGCAGATACGCAGTATTTT	CASSDATGGADTQYF
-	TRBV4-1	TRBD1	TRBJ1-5	TGCGCCAGCAGCCAAGAAGACAGGGGGGTTGGGAGCAATCAGCCCCAGCATTTT	CASSQEDRGVGSNQPQHF
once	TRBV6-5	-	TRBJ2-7	TGTGCCAGCAGTTACTCGATCTATAGCGAATCCTACGAGCAGTACTTC	CASSYSIYSESYEQYF
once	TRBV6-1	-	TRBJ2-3	TGTGCCAGCAGTGAAGTTAGGTCAAGGGGCACGCAGTATTTT	CASSEVRSRGTQYF
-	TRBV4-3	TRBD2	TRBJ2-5	TGCGCCAGCAGCCAATTCCGGGGGAGGGTAGAGACCCAGTACTTC	CASSQFRGRVETQYF
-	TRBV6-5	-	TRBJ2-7	TGTGCCAGCAGTTACGCTGGCAGGGATTTCAACGAGCAGTACTTC	CASSYAGRDFNEQYF
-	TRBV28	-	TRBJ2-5	TGTGCCAGCAGTCTACATGGCAGGGATGAGACCCAGTACTTC	CASSLHGRDETQYF
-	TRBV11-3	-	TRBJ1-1	TGTGCCAGCAGCTTAGGCGCAGGCCCCGTAGACACTGAAGCTTTCTTT	CASSLGAGPVDTEAFF
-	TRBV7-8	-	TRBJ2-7	TGTGCCAGCAGCTTTTTAGACTCCTACGAGCAGTACTTC	CASSFLDSYEQYF
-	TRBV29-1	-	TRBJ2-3	TGCAGCGTTGAAAAGGGAGCAGATACGCAGTATTTT	CSVEKGADTQYF
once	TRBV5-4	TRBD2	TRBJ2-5	TGTGCCAGCAGCCCAGCGGGAGTGTTTGAAGAGACCCAGTACTTC	CASSPAGVFEETQYF
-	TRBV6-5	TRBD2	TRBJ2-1	TGTGCCAGCGGTACTAGCGGCGAGAGCAATGAGCAGTTCTTC	CASGTSGESNEQFF
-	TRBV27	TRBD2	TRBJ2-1	TGTGCCAGCAGTTTAACACTAGCGGGCGATGAGCAGTTCTTC	CASSLTLAGDEQFF
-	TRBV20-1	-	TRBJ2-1	TGCAGTGCTCCTCGCTACAATGAGCAGTTCTTC	CSAPRYNEQFF
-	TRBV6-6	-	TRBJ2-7	TGTGCCAGCAGTCCCGGGACAATTTACGAGCAGTACTTC	CASSPGTIYEQYF